The 8 T cell receptor beta chains below were found in one sample sequenced in a study of blood T cell repertoires in COVID-19. Some clones are missing from TCRdb's copy, which holds only in-frame ones; the method was immunoSEQ multiplex PCR. The sample holds over 250,000 clones, roughly 90% seen once. Sequencing input: peripheral blood. Receptors were obtained from a woman in her 70s with COVID-19, enrolled during active disease.

The chain carries TRBV4-3 and TRBJ2-1, with D unclear. From germline, CDR1 is LGHNA and CDR2 YSLEER. The CDR3 runs to 14 residues. Trimming removed 1 base from V and 3 bases from J, with 7 bases in between. CDR3: CASSQAGYYNEQFF. CDR3 DNA sequence: TGCGCCAGCAGCCAAGCCGGTTACTACAATGAGCAGTTCTTC.

This clone was detected a few times. The J gene is TRBJ2-7, the V gene TRBV9; 9 bases agree with TRBD1. CDR3 length: 16 amino acids. J lost 0 bases, V lost 4 bases, and 8 bases had no gene match. CDR1 and CDR2 from the germline V gene are SGDLS and YYNGEE. CDR3 nucleotides: TGTGCCAGCAGCCCCAGGACAGGGGAAGGCTCCTACGAGCAGTACTTC. This translates into CASSPRTGEGSYEQYF.

The chain uses TRBV4-2 and TRBJ1-1; TRBD1 agrees at 8 bases. The CDR3 extends over 13 amino acids. V gave up 4 bases and J gave up 5 bases; unmatched junction bases: 3. Germline CDR1 LGHNA, CDR2 YNFKEQ. CDR3: CASSRRQGTEAFF. The CDR3 nucleotides are TGTGCCAGCAGCCGACGACAGGGGACTGAAGCTTTCTTT.

This clone was observed a few times. The J gene is TRBJ1-1, the V gene TRBV19; 7 nucleotides agree with TRBD1. J lost 1 base, V lost 5 bases, and 7 bases had no gene match. Germline V gene lookup returns CDR1 LNHDA and CDR2 SQIVND (reference sequence). CDR3 length: 15 amino acids. The CDR3 loop reads CASSPRQGGNTEAFF. The CDR3 region has the DNA TGTGCCAGTAGTCCGCGCCAGGGGGGGAACACTGAAGCTTTCTTT.

The rearrangement joins TRBV5-4 to TRBJ2-3, with D possibly TRBD1 on 6 matching bases. Germline lookup yields CDR1 SGHNT and CDR2 YYREEE (reference sequence). The V and J ends lost 0 bases and 4 bases respectively, with 12 bases between them. CDR3 size: 15 residues. Written as DNA, the CDR3 is TGTGCCAGCAGCTTGGACGCCAGGGGATCAGATACGCAGTATTTT. Residues: CASSLDARGSDTQYF.

The table lists this clone with a count of one. The chain carries TRBV20-1 and TRBJ1-1, with D unclear. Trimming stripped 7 bases from V and 3 bases from J, with 9 bases between. This CDR3 comprises 11 residues. The germline gives CDR1 DFQATT, CDR2 SNEGSKA (reference sequence). The CDR3 sequence: CSVQRHTEAFF. In nucleotides, the CDR3 is TGCAGTGTTCAGCGGCACACTGAAGCTTTCTTT.

J is TRBJ2-7 and V is TRBV24-1; TRBD2 matches at 7 bases. The CDR3 contains 14 residues. V gave up 5 bases and J gave up 4 bases; unmatched junction bases: 7. CDR1 KGHDR and CDR2 SFDVKD come from the germline V gene. The CDR3 is CATSVPAGYYEQYF. The CDR3 bases are TGTGCCACCAGTGTACCAGCGGGGTATTACGAGCAGTACTTC.

The CDR3 sequence is CASIPSLRGYTF. The CDR3 DNA follows: TGTGCCAGCATCCCTTCCTTGAGGGGCTACACCTTC. This chain uses TRBV2 with TRBJ1-2; D unresolved. The CDR3 is 12 amino acids. Germline values: CDR1 SNHLY, CDR2 FYNNEI. The V end was cut by 7 bases, the J end by 8 bases, with 14 bases between.